The 27 T cell receptor beta chains below come from one sample, sequenced in a study of OX40 agonist ivuxolimab in advanced cancers. The assay was immunoSEQ multiplex PCR, and TCRdb's table has in-frame clones only and misses some. This sample has approximately 25,000 clones, with approximately 86% found just once. The source was CD4+ or CD8+ T cells sorted from blood, collected in a trial of the OX40 agonist ivuxolimab. The receptors were gathered from an adult with an advanced solid tumor such as melanoma, head and neck, liver or kidney cancer.

The CDR3 sequence is CASRQTVSLANTIYF. DNA for the CDR3: TGTGCCAGTAGACAGACAGTTTCTCTGGCAAACACCATATATTTT. This chain connects TRBV19 to TRBJ1-3; a weak D match, TRBD1 (5 bases). The germline V gene has CDR1 LNHDA and CDR2 SQIVND (reference sequence). The V end was cut by 6 bases, the J end by 6 bases, with 18 bases between. The CDR3 consists of 15 residues.

The V call is TRBV11-2, the J call TRBJ2-7; no clear D. From germline, CDR1 is SGHAT and CDR2 FQNNGV. The CDR3 is 15 residues long. Trimming shortened V by 4 bases and J by 0 bases, and 13 bases separated the two germline ends. This chain's CDR3 is CASSSVVQVSYEQYF. CDR3 DNA sequence: TGTGCCAGCAGCTCGGTAGTGCAGGTCTCCTACGAGCAGTACTTC.

The chain links TRBV11-2 to TRBJ1-1; D is ambiguous. The CDR3 totals 15 residues. Germline V CDR1 and CDR2: SGHAT, FQNNGV. With 3 bases removed from V and 1 base from J, the gap between germline ends came to 12 bases. This chain's CDR3 is CASSFLGRENTEAFF. In nucleotides, the CDR3 is TGTGCCAGCAGCTTTTTAGGGCGAGAGAACACTGAAGCTTTCTTT.

The chain recombines TRBV19 with TRBJ2-7; TRBD2 aligns across 7 bases. The junction had 6 bases not matched to a gene; V was cut back by 6 bases and J by 1 base. The germline CDR1 and CDR2 sequences are LNHDA and SQIVND (reference sequence). CDR3 length: 14 residues. CDR3 region: CASSFTSASYEQYF. DNA for the CDR3: TGTGCCAGTAGCTTTACTAGCGCGTCCTACGAGCAGTACTTC.

The chain recombines TRBV7-2 with TRBJ2-1; possible D gene TRBD2, 6 bases. The germline V gene has CDR1 SGHTA and CDR2 FQGNSA. V dropped 1 base and J dropped 6 bases, with 22 bases sitting between them. This CDR3 has 18 amino acids. Here the CDR3 DNA reads TGTGCCAGCAGCTTAGAGGGTTGGACTACGGAATTTGGCAATGAGCAGTTCTTC. As protein: CASSLEGWTTEFGNEQFF.

The chain joins TRBV11-2 to TRBJ2-1; 7 bases are shared with TRBD2. The CDR3 length is 14 residues. After removal of 8 bases from V and 7 bases from J, the junction contained 11 bases not matched to a gene. Germline CDR1 SGHAT, CDR2 FQNNGV. This CDR3 reads CASSRDFSGNEQFF. CDR3 sequence (DNA): TGTGCCAGCTCGAGGGACTTTAGCGGGAATGAGCAGTTCTTC.

The chain combines TRBV11-2 with TRBJ1-1, with 7 nucleotides matching TRBD1. Germline CDR1 and CDR2: SGHAT and FQNNGV. This CDR3 has 15 residues. V shed 4 bases, J shed 2 bases, and the junction held 7 bases outside the gene matches. The CDR3 here is CASSSSGTANTEAFF. In DNA form, the CDR3 reads TGTGCCAGCAGCTCGTCCGGGACAGCAAACACTGAAGCTTTCTTT.

V is TRBV7-9 and J is TRBJ1-1, with D perhaps matching TRBD1 (6 bases). The germline gives CDR1 SEHNR, CDR2 FQNEAQ (reference sequence). Trimming took 5 bases from V and 1 from J, leaving 17 bases between them. The CDR3 consists of 16 residues. CDR3 region: CASSPGYREKNTEAFF. DNA for the CDR3: TGTGCCAGCAGCCCGGGATACAGGGAGAAGAACACTGAAGCTTTCTTT.

The chain uses TRBV15 and TRBJ2-7; 14 bases map to TRBD2. Germline V gene lookup returns CDR1 LNHNV and CDR2 YYDKDF (reference sequence). V lost 1 base to trimming and J lost 3 bases; unmatched junction nucleotides: 17. The CDR3 contains 21 residues. Written as DNA, the CDR3 is TGTGCCACCAGCAGAGCCCCTCACCGGACTAGCGGGAGGCACACCGACTACGAGCAGTACTTC. It specifies CATSRAPHRTSGRHTDYEQYF.

The chain uses TRBV11-2 and TRBJ2-7; D might be TRBD1 (7 bases). Germline loops: CDR1 SGHAT, CDR2 FQNNGV. V lost 8 bases, J lost 2 bases, and 10 bases lay in between. This CDR3 comprises 12 residues. In DNA form, the CDR3 reads TGTGCCAGCGGAGGGGGCCCCTACGAGCAGTACTTC. Encoded protein: CASGGGPYEQYF.

This clone is medium-sized within its sample. The chain carries TRBV28 and TRBJ2-7, with TRBD1 matching 8 bases. Germline trimming cut 5 bases from V and 5 bases from J; bases unmatched to any gene: 11. The CDR3 contains 15 residues. Germline CDR1 reads MDHEN; CDR2 reads SYDVKM. CDR3 loop: CASSTQDRAPNEQYF. CDR3 nucleotide sequence: TGTGCCAGCAGTACACAGGACAGGGCCCCTAACGAGCAGTACTTC. The whole variable domain, remainder taken from reference TRBV28 and TRBJ2-7, is DVKVTQSSRYLVKRTGEKVFLECVQDMDHENMFWYRQDPGLGLRLIYFSYDVKMKEKGDIPEGYSVSREKKERFSLILESASTNQTSMYLCASSTQDRAPNEQYFGPGTRLTVT.

V and J are TRBV10-3 and TRBJ2-7, with TRBD2 as a possible D gene (5 bases). Trimming shortened V by 6 bases and J by 3 bases, and 21 bases separated the two germline ends. Looked up from germline, CDR1 is ENHRY and CDR2 is SYGVKD. The CDR3 is made up of 16 amino acids. This chain's CDR3 is CAISDITGGSLYEQYF. CDR3 in DNA: TGTGCCATCAGCGATATTACTGGTGGGAGCCTCTACGAGCAGTACTTC.

This chain uses TRBV7-9 with TRBJ1-6; 8 bases fit TRBD1. The J segment lost 7 bases and the V segment lost 10 bases, leaving 6 bases of the junction unmatched. The CDR3 is made up of 13 amino acids. Germline V lookup: CDR1 SEHNR, CDR2 FQNEAQ (reference sequence). CDR3 region: CATRGQGNSPLHF. As DNA, the CDR3 is TGTGCCACCCGAGGACAGGGAAATTCACCCCTCCACTTT.

This chain links TRBV5-1 with TRBJ2-5, with 13 bases that match TRBD2. This CDR3 contains 18 residues. Germline V CDR1 and CDR2: SGHRS, YFSETQ. Trimming took 4 bases from V and 0 from J; bases not matched to a gene: 9. In DNA, the CDR3 is TGCGCCAGCAGCACCTTACTAGCGGGAGGGCCGGACCAAGAGACCCAGTACTTC. This encodes CASSTLLAGGPDQETQYF. The full variable domain, its missing parts supplied by reference TRBV5-1 and TRBJ2-5, is KAGVTQTPRYLIKTRGQQVTLSCSPISGHRSVSWYQQTPGQGLQFLFEYFSETQRNKGNFPGRFSGRQFSNSRSEMNVSTLELGDSALYLCASSTLLAGGPDQETQYFGPGTRLLVL.

The J gene is TRBJ1-5, the V gene TRBV19; no firm D call. Trimming cost V 1 base and J 2 bases, with 6 bases left between them. This CDR3 is built from 14 residues. CDR1 and CDR2 (germline): LNHDA, SQIVND (reference sequence). The CDR3 DNA reads as TGTGCCAGTAGTATAGTTGAGGGCAATCAGCCCCAGCATTTT. This gives the protein CASSIVEGNQPQHF.

The J gene is TRBJ2-3, the V gene TRBV10-1; 8 bases fit TRBD2. The V gene end was trimmed by 8 bases and the J gene end by 6 bases; junction bases not matched to a gene: 10. Germline lookup yields CDR1 WNHNN and CDR2 SYGVQD (reference sequence). CDR3 length equals 14 residues. CDR3: CASSPLAGFDTQYF. DNA of the CDR3: TGCGCCAGCTCGCCCCTAGCGGGCTTTGATACGCAGTATTTT.

This chain joins TRBV27 and TRBJ2-1; no definite D call. The V gene lost 4 bases and the J gene lost 5 bases, with 9 bases spanning the gap. CDR3 length: 13 amino acids. Germline lookup yields CDR1 MNHEY and CDR2 SMNVEV (reference sequence). CDR3 sequence: CASSWTRDNEQFF. The CDR3 nucleotides are TGTGCCAGCAGTTGGACCCGAGACAATGAGCAGTTCTTC.

The chain couples TRBV2 to TRBJ2-1; 10 bases are shared with TRBD2. Germline CDR1 reads SNHLY; CDR2 reads FYNNEI. The CDR3 loop spans 16 amino acids. V lost 6 bases, J lost 5 bases, and 10 bases stayed unmatched. The CDR3 loop reads CASREPGLAPNNEQFF. The CDR3 DNA follows: TGTGCCAGCAGGGAACCGGGACTAGCGCCAAACAATGAGCAGTTCTTC.

The chain carries TRBV7-9 and TRBJ2-1; D is perhaps TRBD2 (5 bases). CDR1 is SEHNR, CDR2 FQNEAQ, per germline (reference sequence). The CDR3 is 14 amino acids. V was clipped by 1 base and J by 6 bases, with 10 bases between them. CDR3 bases: TGTGCCAGCAGCTTAGGACCTGCGGGCAATGAGCAGTTCTTC. Translated: CASSLGPAGNEQFF.

V is TRBV10-2 and J is TRBJ2-5; 10 positions match TRBD2. The germline CDR1 and CDR2 sequences are WSHSY and SAAADI. Trimming at V came to 2 bases and at J to 4 bases, leaving 16 bases not matched to a gene. This CDR3 spans 19 amino acids. CDR3 DNA: TGCGCCAGCAGTGAGCCCCACCGAGGTGCTAGCGGGAGCAGAGAGACCCAGTACTTC. This codes for CASSEPHRGASGSRETQYF.

CDR3 region: CASSPRGSYNEQFF. CDR3 nucleotides: TGTGCCAGCAGCCCCAGGGGATCCTACAATGAGCAGTTCTTC. The chain couples TRBV5-4 to TRBJ2-1; a possible D gene is TRBD1 (6 bases). V gave up 4 bases and J gave up 1 base, with 9 bases separating them. Per germline, CDR1 SGHNT and CDR2 YYREEE (reference sequence). There are 14 residues in the CDR3. Drawing the rest from reference TRBV5-4 and TRBJ2-1, the complete variable domain is ETGVTQSPTHLIKTRGQQVTLRCSSQSGHNTVSWYQQALGQGPQFIFQYYREEENGRGNFPPRFSGLQFPNYSSELNVNALELDDSALYLCASSPRGSYNEQFFGPGTRLTVL.

The chain uses TRBV13 and TRBJ1-2; no firm D call. Trimming took off 0 bases at V and 6 bases at J, with 5 bases between the two ends. Germline values: CDR1 PRHDT, CDR2 FYEKMQ (reference sequence). The CDR3 is 12 amino acids. This chain's CDR3 is CASSLGQDGYTF. The DNA of the CDR3 is TGTGCCAGCAGCTTAGGGCAGGATGGCTACACCTTC.

V is TRBV10-3 and J is TRBJ1-6; D is undetermined. Germline V gene data show CDR1 as ENHRY and CDR2 as SYGVKD. CDR3 length: 13 residues. Trimming pared 0 bases from V and 8 bases from J, leaving 5 bases between. DNA for the CDR3: TGTGCCATCAGTGAGTCATGGGATTCACCCCTCCACTTT. This encodes CAISESWDSPLHF.

The rearrangement links TRBV25-1 to TRBJ2-7, with TRBD2 matching over 10 bases. Germline trimming cut 2 bases from V and 0 bases from J; bases unmatched to any gene: 4. CDR1 MGHDK and CDR2 SYGVNS come from the germline V gene. The length of the CDR3 is 16 residues. The CDR3: CASSEILAGDSYEQYF. In DNA form, the CDR3 reads TGTGCCAGCAGTGAAATTCTAGCGGGGGACTCCTACGAGCAGTACTTC.

This clone was counted a single time. The rearrangement uses TRBV19 and TRBJ1-1, with TRBD1 as a possible D gene (5 bases). Trimming cost V 4 bases and J 2 bases, with 11 bases left between them. Germline loops: CDR1 LNHDA, CDR2 SQIVND (reference sequence). This CDR3 spans 14 amino acids. CDR3 loop: CASSTSGPNTEAFF. The CDR3 nucleotides read TGTGCCAGTAGTACCTCAGGGCCAAACACTGAAGCTTTCTTT.

This sequence joins TRBV5-4 and TRBJ2-7; D may be TRBD2 (6 bases). V was pared by 0 bases and J by 5 bases, with 12 bases between. Germline V gene data show CDR1 as SGHNT and CDR2 as YYREEE (reference sequence). The CDR3 runs to 14 residues. In DNA, the CDR3 is TGTGCCAGCAGCTTGGTTGCGGGATTCAACGAGCAGTACTTC. It encodes CASSLVAGFNEQYF.

The chain carries TRBV9 and TRBJ1-1, with D perhaps TRBD1 (6 bases). CDR3 size: 13 residues. Germline CDR1 SGDLS, CDR2 YYNGEE. V shed 2 bases and J shed 3 bases, with 8 bases lying between them. The CDR3 nucleotides are TGTGCCAGCAGCGTCGCAGGGGACACTGAAGCTTTCTTT. The encoded protein is CASSVAGDTEAFF.